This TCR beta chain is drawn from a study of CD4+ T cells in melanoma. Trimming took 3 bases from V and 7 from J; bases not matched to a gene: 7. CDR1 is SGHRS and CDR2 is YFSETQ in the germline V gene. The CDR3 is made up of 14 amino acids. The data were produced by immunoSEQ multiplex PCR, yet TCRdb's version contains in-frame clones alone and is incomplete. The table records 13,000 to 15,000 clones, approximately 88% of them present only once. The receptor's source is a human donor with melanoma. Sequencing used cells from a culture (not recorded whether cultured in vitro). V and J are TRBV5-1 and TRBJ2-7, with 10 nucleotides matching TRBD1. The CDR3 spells CASSSRTGGREQYF. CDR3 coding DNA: TGCGCCAGCAGCTCCCGGACAGGGGGGCGGGAGCAGTACTTC.